What follows are 5 T cell receptor beta chains derived from one specimen sequenced in a study of neurological immune-mediated disorders. Using its own MiXCR run on the 5' RACE reads, TCRdb lists one record per CDR3 protein. Among about 53,000 distinct CDR3 sequences listed, about 8% were seen once. Time point indicated: longitudinal time-point 3. The sample consisted of PBMCs. Receptor source: a woman in her 40s in good health.

This clonotype was recorded at least ten times. This sequence joins TRBV7-2 and TRBJ2-2, with 9 bases aligning to TRBD2. Germline CDR1 reads SGHTA; CDR2 reads FQGNSA. With V trimmed by 7 bases and J by 1 base, 10 bases remained unmatched. The CDR3 is made up of 17 amino acids. The CDR3 loop is CASTRRGGGGNTGELFF. Here the CDR3 DNA reads TGTGCCAGCACCCGACGCGGCGGGGGGGGGAACACCGGGGAGCTGTTTTTT. The complete variable domain, with remaining parts taken from reference TRBV7-2 and TRBJ2-2, reads GAGVSQSPSNKVTEKGKDVELRCDPISGHTALYWYRQSLGQGLEFLIYFQGNSAPDKSGLPSDRFSAERTGGSVSTLTIQRTQQEDSAVYLCASTRRGGGGNTGELFFGEGSRLTVL.

At least ten counts were recorded for this clonotype. The gene calls are TRBV5-8 and TRBJ2-2; D is possibly TRBD1 (5 bases). Germline-derived CDR1 and CDR2 are SGHTS and YDEGEE. V was shortened by 5 bases and J by 2 bases, with 16 bases between the two germline ends. The CDR3 has 16 residues. CDR3 loop: CASRPLGRVNTGELFF. DNA for the CDR3: TGTGCCAGCAGGCCCCTGGGCAGGGTCAACACCGGGGAGCTGTTTTTT.

This chain links TRBV27 with TRBJ2-3, with unresolved D. Germline CDR1 MNHEY, CDR2 SMNVEV (reference sequence). There are 13 residues in the CDR3. Trimming removed 1 base at V and 1 base at J, with 3 bases between. CDR3 residues: CASSLFGTDTQYF. Written as DNA, the CDR3 is TGTGCCAGCAGTTTATTCGGCACAGATACGCAGTATTTT.

There are many counts of this clonotype. The chain has TRBV12-3 or TRBV12-4 and TRBJ1-4, with TRBD1 as a possible D gene (5 bases). The CDR3 totals 14 residues. V shed 3 bases and J shed 4 bases, with 9 bases lying between them. As DNA, the CDR3 is TGTGCCAGCAGTTTCAGGGATCATAATGAAAAACTGTTTTTT. Translating gives CASSFRDHNEKLFF.

This clonotype has ten or more counts. The chain uses TRBV20-1 and TRBJ1-1; 8 nucleotides agree with TRBD1. J was trimmed by 6 bases and V by 3 bases; bases with no gene match: 9. CDR3 size: 14 residues. Germline CDR1 reads DFQATT; CDR2 reads SNEGSKA (reference sequence). The CDR3 sequence is CSASHSQGAAEAFF. The DNA of the CDR3 is TGCAGTGCTAGTCATTCCCAGGGGGCAGCTGAAGCTTTCTTT.